This T cell receptor beta chain was found in a study of cytomegalovirus exposure and HLA in healthy donors. Overall study findings and caveats: With DRB1 most and HLA-C fewest, TCR association rates differed between HLA loci in a later analysis. Among the CMV-associated chains, a few were confirmed in vitro as specific for CMV antigens. An analysis was carried out later, and it reportedly showed fewer N-insertions in an Asian-associated ancestry cluster than the approximately 710-donor mean.

The CDR3 loop spans 19 amino acids. The V gene's germline CDR1 is MNHNS and CDR2 SASEGT. Germline trimming cut 4 bases from V and 2 bases from J; bases unmatched to any gene: 18. It was with 60 Vbeta and 13 Jbeta primers that the PCR ran. Profiled with immunoSEQ multiplex PCR; TCRdb holds only in-frame clones, not every one. The sample holds under 200,000 clones, 80% to 90% seen once. As concerns this clone: The antigen is not known.

The sequence came from a man aged 18 to 29 in good health and CMV-seropositive. Material for sequencing was PBMCs. The chain employs TRBV6-1 and TRBJ2-7, with TRBD1 matching 9 bases. Here the CDR3 DNA reads TGTGCCAGCAGTGTAATTACGGGACAGGGATTAATGAGCGCCTACGAGCAGTACTTC. It translates to CASSVITGQGLMSAYEQYF.